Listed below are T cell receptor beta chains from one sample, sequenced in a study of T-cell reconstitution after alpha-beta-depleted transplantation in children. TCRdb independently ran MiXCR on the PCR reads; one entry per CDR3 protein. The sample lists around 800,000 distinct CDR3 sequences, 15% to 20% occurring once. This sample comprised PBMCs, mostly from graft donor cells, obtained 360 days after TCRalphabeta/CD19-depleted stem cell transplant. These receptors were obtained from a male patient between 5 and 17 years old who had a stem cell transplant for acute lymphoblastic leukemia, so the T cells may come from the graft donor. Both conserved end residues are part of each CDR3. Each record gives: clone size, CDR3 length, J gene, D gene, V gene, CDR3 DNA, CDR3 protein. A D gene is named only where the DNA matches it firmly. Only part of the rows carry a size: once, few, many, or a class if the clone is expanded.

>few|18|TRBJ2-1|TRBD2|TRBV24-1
TGTGCCACCAGTGATCCCGTCGGACTAGCGGGTAGGATCAATGAGCAGTTCTTC
CATSDPVGLAGRINEQFF
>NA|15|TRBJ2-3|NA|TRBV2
TGTGCCAGCAGTGAAGCAGGGATCGGCACAGATACGCAGTATTTT
CASSEAGIGTDTQYF
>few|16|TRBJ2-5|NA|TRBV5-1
TGCGCCAGCAGCTTGAGTCCCCAGCGGACGGTCGCGACCCAGTACTTC
CASSLSPQRTVATQYF
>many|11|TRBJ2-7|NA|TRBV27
TGTGCCAGCACCCGAGGTCGAGAACGGTACTTC
CASTRGRERYF
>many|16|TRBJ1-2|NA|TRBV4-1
TGCGCCAGCAGCCAAACCCTAGGGGGGATTGGCTATGGCTACACCTTC
CASSQTLGGIGYGYTF
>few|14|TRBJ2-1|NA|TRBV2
TGTGCCAGCAGTGAAGCGGGAAATAGGAATGAGCAGTTCTTC
CASSEAGNRNEQFF
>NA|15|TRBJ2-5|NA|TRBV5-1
TGCGCCAGCAGCTTTCGTCAGGAAAGACAAGAGACCCAGTACTTC
CASSFRQERQETQYF
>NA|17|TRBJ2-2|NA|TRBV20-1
TGCAGTGCTAGAGATAGGCCCCGCTCGACTAACACCGGGGAGCTGTTTTTT
CSARDRPRSTNTGELFF
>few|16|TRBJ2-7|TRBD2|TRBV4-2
TGTGCCAGCAGCCATCCGGGGACTAGCGGGACCTACGAGCAGTACTTC
CASSHPGTSGTYEQYF
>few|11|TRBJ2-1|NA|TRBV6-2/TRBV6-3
TGTGCCAGCAGGCAGGGGTATAGGGAGTTCTTC
CASRQGYREFF
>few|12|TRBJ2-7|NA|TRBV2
TGTGCCAGCAGATGGCTCGACTACGAGCAGTACTTC
CASRWLDYEQYF
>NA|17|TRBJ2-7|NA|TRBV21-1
TGTGCCAGCAGCCCCCGACTCCCGGACAGGGCTAAGGGCGAGCAGTACTTC
CASSPRLPDRAKGEQYF
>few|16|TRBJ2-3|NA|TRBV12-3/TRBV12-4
TGTGCCAGCAGTTTCGACCCTAGCGTGAGCACAGATACGCAGTATTTT
CASSFDPSVSTDTQYF
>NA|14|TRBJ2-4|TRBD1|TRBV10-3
TGTGCCATCAGTTCTCCGGGACAGGGAAACATTCAGTACTTC
CAISSPGQGNIQYF
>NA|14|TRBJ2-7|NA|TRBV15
TGTGCCACCAGCAGAGATTTTGTTCGGTTCGAGCAGTACTTC
CATSRDFVRFEQYF
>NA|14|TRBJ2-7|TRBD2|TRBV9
TGTGCCAGCGGGAGCGGGAGGGCCGGGGACGAGCAGTACTTC
CASGSGRAGDEQYF
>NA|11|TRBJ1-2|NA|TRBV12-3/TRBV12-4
TGTGCCAGCAGTTTCTCGAAGGGCTACACCTTC
CASSFSKGYTF
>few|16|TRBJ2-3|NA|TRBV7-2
TGTGCCAGCAGTCGAAGACTAGTTATCTTCGACGTTACGCAGTATTTT
CASSRRLVIFDVTQYF
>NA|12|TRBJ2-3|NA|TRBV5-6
TGTGCCAGCAGCGAGGAGGACGATACGCAGTATTTT
CASSEEDDTQYF
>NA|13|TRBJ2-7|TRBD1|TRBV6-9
TGTGCCAGCAGTTATGAGGACAGGTACGAGCAGTACTTC
CASSYEDRYEQYF
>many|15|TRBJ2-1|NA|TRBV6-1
TGTGCCAGCACCAAAATGGGCGGTCAAAACAATGAGCAGTTCTTC
CASTKMGGQNNEQFF
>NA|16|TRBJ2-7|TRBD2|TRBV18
TGTGCCAGCTCACTTGGGACTAGCGGGAGATGGTCCGAGCAGTACTTC
CASSLGTSGRWSEQYF
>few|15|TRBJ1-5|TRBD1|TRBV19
TGTGCCAGTAGTATACCGCAGGGGGATAATCAGCCCCAGCATTTT
CASSIPQGDNQPQHF
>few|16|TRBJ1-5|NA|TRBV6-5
TGTGCCAGCAGCCACGTTCTGGGGACGGGGGATCAGCCCCAGCATTTT
CASSHVLGTGDQPQHF
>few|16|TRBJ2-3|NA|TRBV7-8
TGTGCCAGCAGCCCCCGAACACTAGCCCGAGCAGATACGCAGTATTTT
CASSPRTLARADTQYF
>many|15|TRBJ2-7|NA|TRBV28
TGTGCCAGCAGTTTACTCCGGGCCGGGACCTACGAGCAGTACTTC
CASSLLRAGTYEQYF
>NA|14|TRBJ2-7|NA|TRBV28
TGTGCCAGCAGTCCGGGACTTTCCGCCTACGAGCAGTACTTC
CASSPGLSAYEQYF
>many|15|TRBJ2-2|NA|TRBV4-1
TGCGCCAGCAGCCATCCCCAGTGGAGGGCCGGGGAGCTGTTTTTT
CASSHPQWRAGELFF
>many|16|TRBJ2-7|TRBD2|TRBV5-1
TGCGCCAGCAGCCCTCGACTAGCGGGAGGTGAAAGCGAGCAGTACTTC
CASSPRLAGGESEQYF
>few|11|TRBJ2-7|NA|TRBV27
TGTGCCAGCAGTGGTCCTTCCGAGCAGTACTTC
CASSGPSEQYF
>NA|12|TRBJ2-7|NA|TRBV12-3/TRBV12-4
TGTGCCAGCACCAAAGGGTCGGGGGAGCAGTACTTC
CASTKGSGEQYF
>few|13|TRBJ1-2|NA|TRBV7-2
TGTGCCAGCAGCTTAGTGTCCCCCTATGGCTACACCTTC
CASSLVSPYGYTF
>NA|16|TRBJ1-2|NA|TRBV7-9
TGTGCCAGCAGCCCCCTAACGGCCGGGCCCCTCTATGGCTACACCTTC
CASSPLTAGPLYGYTF
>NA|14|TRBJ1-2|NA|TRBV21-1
NA
CASTFGQGASGYTF
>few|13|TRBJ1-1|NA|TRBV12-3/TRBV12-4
TGTGCCAGCAGCGCAGGGGCAGGGACTGAAGCTTTCTTT
CASSAGAGTEAFF
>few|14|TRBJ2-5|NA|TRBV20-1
TGCAGTGCTACAAGGGGGGAAGTCCAAGAGACCCAGTACTTC
CSATRGEVQETQYF
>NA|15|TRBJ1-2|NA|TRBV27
TGTGCCAGCAGTCTACAGGGTGGGGTGGTCTATGGCTACACCTTC
CASSLQGGVVYGYTF
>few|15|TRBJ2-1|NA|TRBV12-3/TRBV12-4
TGTGCCAGCAGTTTTCTGCTAGCGCCTCACAATGAGCAGTTCTTC
CASSFLLAPHNEQFF
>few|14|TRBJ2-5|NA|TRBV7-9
TGTGCCAGCAGCTCTCCCGCAGTCCAAGAGACCCAGTACTTC
CASSSPAVQETQYF
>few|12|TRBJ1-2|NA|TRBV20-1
TGCAGTGCTAGAAACAGTAACTATGGCTACACCTTC
CSARNSNYGYTF
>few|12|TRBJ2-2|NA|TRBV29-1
TGCAGCGTTGGAGACCGAGCCGGGGAGCTGTTTTTT
CSVGDRAGELFF
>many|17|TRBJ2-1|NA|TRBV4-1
TGCGCCAGCAGCCAAGATCAAGGGGCAAGCTCCTACAATGAGCAGTTCTTC
CASSQDQGASSYNEQFF
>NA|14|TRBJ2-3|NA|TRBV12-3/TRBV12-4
TGTGCCAGCAGTTCCCGGGATTACCTAGATACGCAGTATTTT
CASSSRDYLDTQYF
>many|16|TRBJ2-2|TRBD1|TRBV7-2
TGTGCCAACACGGACAGGGCAAGGTCGTTGGACGGGGAGCTGTTTTTT
CANTDRARSLDGELFF
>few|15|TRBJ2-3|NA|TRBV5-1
TGCGCCAGCAGCTTGGACAGACCCGGCGGCGATACGCAGTATTTT
CASSLDRPGGDTQYF
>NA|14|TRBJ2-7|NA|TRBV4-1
TGCGCCAGCAGCCATTTCGGACCGGGCCGTCAACAGTACTTC
CASSHFGPGRQQYF
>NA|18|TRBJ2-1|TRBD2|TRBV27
TGTGCCAGCAGTCTCCTAGCGGGAGGCCCGTCCTCCTACAATGAGCAGTTCTTC
CASSLLAGGPSSYNEQFF
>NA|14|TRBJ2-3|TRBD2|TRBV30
TGTGCCTGGCGTCTAGCGGGGGGCACAGATACGCAGTATTTT
CAWRLAGGTDTQYF
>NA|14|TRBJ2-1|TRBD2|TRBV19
TGTGCCACAGCTAGCGGGAGCATGTACAATGAGCAGTTCTTC
CATASGSMYNEQFF
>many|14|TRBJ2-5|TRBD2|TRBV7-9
TGTGCCAGCAGCTATCTAGCGGGGGAAGAGACCCAGTACTTC
CASSYLAGEETQYF
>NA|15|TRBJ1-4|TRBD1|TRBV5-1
TGCGCCAGCAGCTTGGGGGACAGGGATCGCGAAAAACTGTTTTTT
CASSLGDRDREKLFF
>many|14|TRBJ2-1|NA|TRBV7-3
TGTGCCAGCAGTTCCGGGACGGAACACAATGAGCAGTTCTTC
CASSSGTEHNEQFF